What follows describes a single T cell receptor beta chain. The CDR3 has 15 residues. This specimen belongs to a study of blood T cells in healthy people across ages. Study-level information: In model experiments, template switching was able to capture about one barcoded beta molecule for every two T cells that were present.

Per-sample PBMC isolation yielded at least 6 million cells. Sample-barcoded 5' priming and a J-beta primer mix drove a second PCR of 7 to 11 cycles. Every sample gave at least 2.5 million paired-end reads containing CDR3. One entry per CDR3 protein results from TCRdb running MiXCR on the 5' RACE reads. The sample lists about 1,400,000 distinct CDR3 sequences, approximately 60% occurring once. Material: blood. The chain links TRBV12-3 or TRBV12-4 to TRBJ2-7, with a tentative D call TRBD1 (8 bases). TRBJ2-5 matches the DNA end more closely, so the J call is doubtful. The TCR sequence derives from a man aged 18 to 30 in good health. Written as DNA, the CDR3 is TGTGCCAGCAGTTCGGACAGGGTGGGGGGGGAGACCCAGTACTTC. Amino acid sequence: CASSSDRVGGETQYF.